What follows are 6 T cell receptor beta chains derived from one specimen sequenced in a study of post-analysis software for immune sequencing data. The study's findings and limits: Patients carried roughly five TRBV segments more frequently than controls did, and TRBV5-6, TRBV5-1 and TRBV20-1 were among them.

Unique molecular identifiers featured in each of the TCR beta cDNA libraries. Each CDR3 protein is one row after TCRdb ran MiXCR on the PCR reads. Counted here are hundreds of thousands of distinct CDR3 sequences, approximately 60% occurring once; the ten biggest clones make up 11%. These receptors' antigens are unknown. The sequencing sample was made of blood. The receptors were gathered from a girl aged 2-10 years with multiple sclerosis.

This clonotype was seen more than once but under ten times. This sequence joins TRBV20-1 and TRBJ2-3, with 9 bases aligning to TRBD2. Germline CDR1 is DFQATT and CDR2 is SNEGSKA (reference sequence). CDR3 size: 17 residues. V shed 1 base and J 6 bases; nucleotides not matched to a gene: 14. The CDR3 loop is CSARAGTSFTSWDTQYF. CDR3 DNA sequence: TGCAGTGCTAGAGCTGGGACTAGCTTTACGAGTTGGGATACGCAGTATTTT.

The chain links TRBV20-1 to TRBJ2-1; 8 bases line up with TRBD2. There are 16 residues in the CDR3. The germline CDR1 and CDR2 sequences are DFQATT and SNEGSKA (reference sequence). V lost 5 bases to trimming and J lost 3 bases; unmatched junction nucleotides: 12. The CDR3 is CSAEPTSGALYNEQFF. CDR3 sequence (DNA): TGCAGTGCTGAACCCACTAGCGGAGCTCTCTACAATGAGCAGTTCTTC.

The chain is built from TRBV5-1 and TRBJ2-6, with TRBD1 as a possible D gene (5 bases). The CDR3 has 16 residues. Germline V gives CDR1 SGHRS, CDR2 YFSETQ. The V end was cut by 4 bases, the J end by 4 bases, with 15 bases between. The CDR3 sequence: CASSADPGSGANVLTF. The CDR3 DNA reads TGCGCCAGCAGCGCGGACCCAGGGTCCGGGGCCAACGTCCTGACTTTC.

The CDR3: CASSQDTLAGEDTQYF. CDR3 nucleotides: TGTGCCAGCAGCCAAGATACGCTAGCGGGGGAGGATACGCAGTATTTT. The V call is TRBV3-1, the J call TRBJ2-3; TRBD2 matches at 10 bases. The CDR3 has 16 residues. V trimming: 0 bases; J trimming: 6 bases; junction bases outside the gene matches: 6. Germline CDR1 reads LGHDT; CDR2 reads YNNKEL (reference sequence).

This chain links TRBV12-3 or TRBV12-4 with TRBJ2-7; no definite D call. Trimming cost V 3 bases and J 2 bases, with 5 bases left between them. The CDR3 totals 12 residues. Here the CDR3 reads CASSFRTYEQYF. The CDR3 nucleotides read TGTGCCAGCAGTTTCCGGACCTACGAGCAGTACTTC.

V and J are TRBV6-2 or TRBV6-3 and TRBJ1-2; D uncertain. Trimming stripped 6 bases from V and 4 bases from J, with 15 bases between. The CDR3 extends over 14 amino acids. Germline V gene data show CDR1 as MNHEY and CDR2 as SVGEGT. CDR3 loop: CASSPDGVVYGYTF. CDR3 sequence (DNA): TGTGCCAGCAGCCCGGACGGGGTAGTCTATGGCTACACCTTC.